These 17 T cell receptor beta chains share one sample of origin, sequenced in a study of CD8 T cells in Susac syndrome. RNA totalling roughly 0.5 to 1 ug underwent reverse transcription with random hexamers. Using its own MiXCR run on the immunoSEQ multiplex PCR reads, TCRdb lists one record per CDR3 protein. The table has roughly 120,000 distinct CDR3 sequences, roughly 93% seen once. The sample was CD8+ T cells from PBMCs. The source is a human donor with multiple sclerosis.

CDR3 DNA: TGTGCCACCGGTTGGGGGGGGAGCTATGGCTACACCTTC. Translating it yields CATGWGGSYGYTF. The chain uses TRBV27 and TRBJ1-2; D might be TRBD1 (5 bases). CDR3 length equals 13 residues. Trimming took 10 bases from V and 4 from J, leaving 16 bases between them. Germline V gives CDR1 MNHEY, CDR2 SMNVEV (reference sequence).

This clonotype occurred once. The rearrangement uses TRBV24-1 and TRBJ1-5; D might be TRBD1 (6 bases). In germline, CDR1 is KGHDR, CDR2 SFDVKD. The CDR3 totals 15 residues. Trimming took 6 bases from V and 1 from J, leaving 12 bases between them. The CDR3 DNA reads as TGTGCCACCAGTAACGGGCAGGGGAGCAATCAGCCCCAGCATTTT. Encoded protein: CATSNGQGSNQPQHF.

The J gene is TRBJ2-3, the V gene TRBV7-9, with TRBD2 matching over 15 bases. This CDR3 has 17 residues. Losses at the gene ends were 6 bases for V and 0 bases for J; bases not matched to a gene: 4. Germline CDR1 reads SEHNR; CDR2 reads FQNEAQ (reference sequence). The DNA of the CDR3 is TGTGCCAGCAGACACGGGACTAGCGGGGGGAGCACAGATACGCAGTATTTT. Encoded protein: CASRHGTSGGSTDTQYF. The complete variable domain, with remaining parts taken from reference TRBV7-9 and TRBJ2-3, reads DTGVSQNPRHKITKRGQNVTFRCDPISEHNRLYWYRQTLGQGPEFLTYFQNEAQLEKSRLLSDRFSAERPKGSFSTLEIQRTEQGDSAMYLCASRHGTSGGSTDTQYFGPGTRLTVL.

This sequence joins TRBV13 and TRBJ1-4; no clear D. V lost 4 bases and J 3 bases, leaving 9 bases between the germline ends. Germline lookup yields CDR1 PRHDT and CDR2 FYEKMQ (reference sequence). The CDR3 consists of 14 residues. The CDR3 protein is CASSSGRANEKLFF. CDR3 DNA sequence: TGTGCCAGCAGCTCCGGAAGGGCTAATGAAAAACTGTTTTTT.

The chain recombines TRBV14 with TRBJ1-2; no firm D call. Germline V lookup: CDR1 SGHDN, CDR2 FVKESK. Trimming left V 0 bases short and J 0 bases short, with 5 bases between. The CDR3 spans 14 residues. In nucleotides, the CDR3 is TGTGCCAGCAGCCAAGATCGGGCTAACTATGGCTACACCTTC. Its protein is CASSQDRANYGYTF.

The chain uses TRBV15 and TRBJ2-7; tentatively, D is TRBD2 (5 bases). Trimming left V 8 bases short and J 6 bases short, with 17 bases between. The CDR3 runs 13 residues. Germline V gene lookup returns CDR1 LNHNV and CDR2 YYDKDF (reference sequence). CDR3: CATRELGSVEQYV. The CDR3 nucleotides are TGTGCCACCCGGGAACTAGGTTCTGTCGAGCAGTACGTC.

The rearrangement uses TRBV6-2 or TRBV6-3 and TRBJ1-3; D perhaps matches TRBD1 (6 bases). V lost 6 bases, J lost 2 bases, and 20 bases lay in between. In germline, CDR1 is MNHEY, CDR2 SVGEGT. This CDR3 has 17 residues. This CDR3 reads CASRSSGQRTPGNTIYF. CDR3 bases: TGTGCCAGCAGGTCCTCGGGACAAAGGACGCCTGGAAACACCATATATTTT.

The chain is built from TRBV4-2 and TRBJ2-7; TRBD1 is a possible D gene (6 bases). CDR3 length: 21 amino acids. Germline V gene data show CDR1 as LGHNA and CDR2 as YNFKEQ. V lost 4 bases and J 1 base, leaving 32 bases between the germline ends. The CDR3 sequence is CASSRYDRSGHRGSRSYEQYV. The DNA for the CDR3 is TGTGCCAGCAGCCGATATGACAGGTCCGGCCATCGCGGGTCCCGGTCCTACGAGCAGTACGTC.

The chain links TRBV9 to TRBJ2-7, with 7 nucleotides matching TRBD1. The CDR3 has 14 residues. The V and J ends lost 4 bases and 3 bases, in that order; junction bases with no gene match: 7. The germline gives CDR1 SGDLS, CDR2 YYNGEE. The CDR3 sequence: CASSSLGQFYEQYV. Here the CDR3 DNA reads TGTGCCAGCAGCTCCCTGGGACAGTTCTACGAGCAGTACGTC.

The chain couples TRBV20-1 to TRBJ2-1; perhaps TRBD1 as D (6 bases). This CDR3 is 13 amino acids long. CDR1 is DFQATT and CDR2 is SNEGSKA in the germline V gene (reference sequence). V was cut by 2 bases and J by 10 bases, with 15 bases left in between. In nucleotides, the CDR3 is TGCAGTGCTAGATACAGGGAAGGGCGCGAGCAGTTCTTC. This encodes CSARYREGREQFF.

This rearrangement joins TRBV12-3 or TRBV12-4 to TRBJ2-2; tentatively, D is TRBD1 (6 bases). The CDR3 sequence is 13 residues long. Trimming shortened V by 7 bases and J by 7 bases, and 13 bases separated the two germline ends. DNA for the CDR3: TGTGCCAGCACCCCAGGGGCGATCGGGGAGCTGTTTTTT. Protein: CASTPGAIGELFF.

This chain joins TRBV24-1 and TRBJ2-2; TRBD2 matches at 8 bases. V lost 3 bases and J lost 7; bases outside the gene matches: 9. This CDR3 spans 16 amino acids. CDR1 and CDR2 (germline): KGHDR, SFDVKD. The CDR3 sequence: CATSDPTGRAYGELFF. CDR3 DNA sequence: TGTGCCACCAGTGATCCCACCGGGAGGGCCTACGGGGAGCTGTTTTTT.

The DNA of the CDR3 is TGTGCCAGCAGTTCTGGGCCGATGGGGACTGGCTACACCTTC. It is translated as CASSSGPMGTGYTF. The chain recombines TRBV27 with TRBJ1-2; tentatively, D is TRBD1 (5 bases). CDR3 length equals 14 residues. The V gene's germline CDR1 is MNHEY and CDR2 SMNVEV (reference sequence). Trimming removed 4 bases from V and 7 bases from J, with 16 bases in between.

This clonotype occurred once. The chain has TRBV11-1 and TRBJ2-7; D may be TRBD2 (5 bases). The V end was cut by 7 bases, the J end by 0 bases, with 13 bases between. The CDR3 has 14 residues. The germline gives CDR1 SGHAT, CDR2 FQDESV (reference sequence). DNA for the CDR3: TGTGCCAGCACCGTTCATCGGGACTCCTACGAGCAGTACGTC. Protein sequence: CASTVHRDSYEQYV.

This rearrangement joins TRBV9 to TRBJ2-2; 9 nucleotides align to TRBD1. J gave up 5 bases and V 7 bases, and 6 bases lay outside the gene matches. Germline V gives CDR1 SGDLS, CDR2 YYNGEE. The CDR3 loop spans 14 amino acids. CDR3 sequence reads: CASRSGTGTGELFF. Here the CDR3 DNA reads TGTGCCAGCCGATCCGGGACAGGGACCGGGGAGCTGTTTTTT.

The rearrangement uses TRBV30 and TRBJ2-1; D perhaps matches TRBD2 (5 bases). V was pared by 0 bases and J by 7 bases, with 10 bases between. Per germline, CDR1 GTSNPN and CDR2 SVGIG (reference sequence). The CDR3 extends over 13 amino acids. In DNA, the CDR3 is TGTGCCTGGAGTGTCGGACTGAATAATGAGCAGTTCTTC. Its protein is CAWSVGLNNEQFF.

The J gene is TRBJ2-2, the V gene TRBV4-1; 11 bases are a match to TRBD2. With 2 bases clipped from V and 9 bases from J, the junction kept 11 bases outside the gene matches. The CDR3 spans 17 residues. Germline-derived CDR1 and CDR2 are MGHRA and YSYEKL. The CDR3 DNA reads TGCGCCAGCAGCCAACCCAACATAGCGGGAGGGCCGAGGGAGCTGTTTTTT. Protein product: CASSQPNIAGGPRELFF.